This is a list of T cell receptor beta chains from one sample in a study of technical replicates of blood from several donors. Only in-frame clones appear in the TCRdb table, and some are missing; sequencing was by immunoSEQ multiplex PCR. The sample carries about 69,000 clones, approximately 89% recorded once. Sequencing was performed on PBMCs. These receptors were collected from a human donor in good health. Some clones in this sample may be carry-over from other donors' samples. Both conserved end residues are part of each CDR3. The D gene is left open where the match is weak. For some rows the clone size is stated as once, few or many, or as a class when expanded; others skip it.

TRBV15	NA	15	NA	TRBJ2-3	CATSRERGITDTQYF	TGTGCCACCAGCAGAGAAAGGGGGATCACAGATACGCAGTATTTT
TRBV11-3	NA	13	NA	TRBJ1-2	CASSSRTECGYTF	TGTGCCAGCAGCTCTCGGACAGAATGTGGCTACACCTTC
TRBV5-1	NA	14	TRBD1	TRBJ1-6	CASSERQGSVPLHF	TGCGCCAGCAGCGAGAGACAGGGGTCGGTACCCCTCCACTTT
TRBV10-3	once	17	NA	TRBJ1-5	CAISSTQTGTDNQPQHF	TGTGCCATCAGCTCAACCCAAACAGGGACGGACAATCAGCCCCAGCATTTT
TRBV11-2	NA	14	NA	TRBJ2-5	CASSFTGVRETQYF	TGTGCCAGCAGCTTTACGGGTGTACGGGAGACCCAGTACTTC
TRBV18	NA	16	TRBD1	TRBJ1-2	CASSPGGTGNDYGYTF	TGTGCCAGCTCACCCGGGGGGACAGGGAACGACTATGGCTACACCTTC
TRBV10-3	NA	13	TRBD2	TRBJ2-1	CASGLADINEQFF	TGTGCCTCGGGACTAGCGGACATCAATGAGCAGTTCTTC
TRBV4-3	NA	16	TRBD1	TRBJ2-2	CASSHRDSANTGELFF	TGCGCCAGCAGCCACCGGGACAGCGCGAACACCGGGGAGCTGTTTTTT
TRBV7-2	NA	15	TRBD2	TRBJ2-7	CASSLVAGGLYEQYF	TGTGCCAGCAGCTTAGTGGCGGGGGGCTTATACGAGCAGTACTTC
TRBV12-5	NA	13	TRBD1	TRBJ2-7	CASGSSPGGEQYF	TGTGCTAGTGGTTCGAGTCCAGGGGGAGAGCAGTACTTC
TRBV7-9	NA	12	NA	TRBJ1-1	CASSWGGGEAFF	TGTGCCAGCAGCTGGGGGGGCGGGGAAGCTTTCTTT
TRBV18	NA	13	NA	TRBJ2-5	CASSPPSRETQYF	TGTGCCAGCTCACCACCGAGTCGAGAGACCCAGTACTTC
TRBV7-2	NA	14	NA	TRBJ1-2	CASNRSPGNYGYTF	TGTGCCAGCAACCGTTCGCCCGGGAACTATGGCTACACCTTC
TRBV27	NA	14	NA	TRBJ2-1	CASREDSSYNEQFF	TGTGCCAGCAGAGAAGACAGCTCCTACAATGAGCAGTTCTTC
TRBV7-2	once	17	TRBD2	TRBJ2-2	CASSPWTSGGRTGELFF	TGTGCCAGCAGCCCCTGGACTAGCGGGGGCCGCACCGGGGAGCTGTTTTTT
TRBV29-1	NA	14	NA	TRBJ2-1	CSTPRGGPYNEQFF	TGCAGCACACCAAGAGGGGGACCCTACAATGAGCAGTTCTTC
TRBV30	NA	15	TRBD2	TRBJ2-1	CAWTKTSVGNNEQFF	TGTGCCTGGACTAAGACTAGCGTAGGGAACAATGAGCAGTTCTTC
TRBV4-3	once	16	TRBD2	TRBJ2-1	CASSHVGAGSYNEQFF	TGCGCCAGCAGCCACGTCGGAGCGGGGTCCTACAATGAGCAGTTCTTC
TRBV7-6	NA	13	NA	TRBJ2-2	CASSRRRNGELFF	TGTGCCAGCAGTCGGAGGAGGAACGGGGAGCTGTTTTTT
TRBV5-1	NA	14	NA	TRBJ1-5	CASSLLGGDQPQHF	TGCGCCAGCAGCTTGTTGGGGGGGGATCAGCCCCAGCATTTT
TRBV10-3	once	15	NA	TRBJ2-5	CAISEPDSGQETQYF	TGTGCCATCAGTGAACCGGATTCAGGGCAAGAGACCCAGTACTTC
TRBV7-9	NA	13	NA	TRBJ2-5	CASSLSTEETQYF	TGTGCCAGCAGCTTAAGTACGGAAGAGACCCAGTACTTC
TRBV7-7	NA	14	NA	TRBJ2-5	CASSLGTGQETQYF	TGTGCCAGCAGCTTAGGAACGGGGCAAGAGACCCAGTACTTC
TRBV4-1	NA	17	TRBD1	TRBJ1-1	CASSQTGTGWVGTEAFF	TGCGCCAGCAGCCAAACCGGGACAGGGTGGGTGGGCACTGAAGCTTTCTTT
TRBV7-9	NA	18	TRBD2	TRBJ2-1	CASSLETSGLSSYNEQFF	TGTGCCAGCAGCTTAGAGACTAGCGGGTTGAGCTCCTACAATGAGCAGTTCTTC
TRBV29-1	NA	12	TRBD2	TRBJ2-1	CSVDGGRGEQFF	TGCAGCGTTGATGGTGGGAGGGGTGAGCAGTTCTTC
TRBV5-5	NA	14	NA	TRBJ1-1	CASSQSSLNTEAFF	TGTGCCAGCAGTCAGTCATCCCTGAACACTGAAGCTTTCTTT
TRBV25-1	NA	16	NA	TRBJ2-3	CASSECEGASTDTQYF	TGTGCCAGCAGTGAATGTGAAGGGGCCAGCACAGATACGCAGTATTTT
TRBV30	NA	13	NA	TRBJ2-1	CAWSVQGGSRQFF	TGTGCCTGGAGTGTACAGGGCGGGAGTAGGCAGTTCTTC
TRBV6-5	NA	13	NA	TRBJ2-7	CASSYNRDYEQYF	TGTGCCAGCAGTTATAACAGGGACTACGAGCAGTACTTC
TRBV11-2	once	14	TRBD1	TRBJ2-7	CASSHGQGTYEQYF	TGTGCCAGCAGCCATGGACAGGGGACATACGAGCAGTACTTC
TRBV14	NA	13	NA	TRBJ2-1	CASSQSRRDKQFF	TGTGCCAGCAGCCAATCCCGAAGGGACAAGCAGTTCTTC
TRBV5-4	NA	14	NA	TRBJ2-2	CASSLARNTGELFF	TGTGCCAGCAGCTTGGCCAGGAACACCGGGGAGCTGTTTTTT
TRBV5-8	NA	13	NA	TRBJ1-1	CASSLIAGTEAFF	TGTGCCAGCAGCTTAATTGCAGGGACTGAAGCTTTCTTT
TRBV6-1	NA	14	NA	TRBJ2-3	CASTTGGGKYEQYF	TGTGCCAGCACCACAGGGGGAGGGAAATACGAGCAGTATTTT
TRBV19	NA	16	NA	TRBJ2-7	CASSITPETVVYEQYF	TGTGCCAGTAGTATAACCCCTGAGACTGTTGTCTACGAGCAGTACTTC
TRBV6-1	NA	14	NA	TRBJ1-3	CASSPTALGNTIYF	TGTGCCAGCAGCCCCACAGCACTTGGAAACACCATATATTTT
TRBV10-1	NA	18	TRBD2	TRBJ2-5	CASSEGGTKKGSRETQYF	TGCGCCAGCAGTGAGGGGGGGACTAAAAAGGGTTCGAGGGAGACCCAGTACTTC
TRBV19	NA	15	TRBD2	TRBJ2-5	CASSNSGLAEETQYF	TGTGCCAGTAGTAACTCGGGACTAGCGGAAGAGACCCAGTACTTC
TRBV4-1	once	14	TRBD1	TRBJ1-5	CASSQPGQQQPQHF	TGCGCCAGCAGCCAACCGGGACAGCAGCAGCCCCAGCATTTT